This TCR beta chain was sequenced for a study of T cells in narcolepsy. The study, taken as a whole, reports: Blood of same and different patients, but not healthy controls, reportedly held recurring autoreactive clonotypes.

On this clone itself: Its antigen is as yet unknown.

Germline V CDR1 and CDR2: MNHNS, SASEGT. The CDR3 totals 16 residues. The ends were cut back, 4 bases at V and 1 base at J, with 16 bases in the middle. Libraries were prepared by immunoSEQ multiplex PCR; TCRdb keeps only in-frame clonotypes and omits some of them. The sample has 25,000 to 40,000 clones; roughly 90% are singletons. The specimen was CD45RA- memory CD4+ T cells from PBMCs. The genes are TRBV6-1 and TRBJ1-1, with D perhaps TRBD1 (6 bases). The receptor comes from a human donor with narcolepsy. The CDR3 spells CASSGRPGTRNTEAFF. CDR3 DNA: TGTGCCAGCAGTGGAAGACCCGGGACAAGGAACACTGAAGCTTTCTTT.